Described below is a single T cell receptor (beta chain) sequence and its context. The antigen remains undetermined. Sequencing was performed with immunoSEQ multiplex PCR; in TCRdb, only in-frame clones are kept and a portion is missing. Of some 21,000 clones in the sample, over 75% were seen once. The data stem from a study of CD4+ T cells in melanoma. General study points: A reported correlation linked neoantigen-specific CD4+ T cells to CD8+, macrophage and B cell function. Reportedly, melanoma neoantigen-specific CD4+ T cells showed varied differentiation states.

Germline V CDR1 and CDR2: LNHDA, SQIVND (reference sequence). V dropped 5 bases and J dropped 4 bases, with 11 bases sitting between them. The CDR3 has 13 residues. Input material: cells from a culture (not recorded whether cultured in vitro). The V call is TRBV19, the J call TRBJ2-5; D gene uncertain. The TCR comes from a human donor with melanoma. The CDR3 reads CASSLWVGETQYF. The CDR3 DNA follows: TGTGCCAGTAGTCTGTGGGTCGGAGAGACCCAGTACTTC.